One sample yielded the 9 T cell receptor beta chains listed below, sequenced in a study of blood T cell repertoires in COVID-19. Clones were read by immunoSEQ multiplex PCR, and TCRdb kept only the in-frame ones, dropping some. Of around 26,000 clones in the sample, around four fifths were seen once. The specimen sequenced was peripheral blood. The source is a human donor in a cohort sampled during active COVID-19.

The chain carries TRBV28 and TRBJ2-7; 9 bases fit TRBD1. The CDR3 covers 17 residues. Germline CDR1 and CDR2: MDHEN and SYDVKM. The junction had 14 bases not matched to a gene; V was cut back by 5 bases and J by 3 bases. CDR3 sequence (DNA): TGTGCCAGCAGTCCCCTACAACCGACAGGGGGTAACTACGAGCAGTACTTC. Translation: CASSPLQPTGGNYEQYF.

The chain couples TRBV5-4 to TRBJ2-7; TRBD1 agrees at 9 bases. This CDR3 contains 15 residues. V was pared by 0 bases and J by 4 bases, with 5 bases of the junction left unmatched. CDR1 SGHNT and CDR2 YYREEE come from the germline V gene (reference sequence). DNA of the CDR3: TGTGCCAGCAGCTTGGACAGGGGGCTTAAGTACGAGCAGTACTTC. This sequence encodes CASSLDRGLKYEQYF.

This sequence joins TRBV13 and TRBJ2-1; TRBD1 matches at 7 bases. There are 15 residues in the CDR3. V shed 3 bases, J shed 4 bases, and the junction held 6 bases outside the gene matches. Germline V gives CDR1 PRHDT, CDR2 FYEKMQ (reference sequence). The chain's CDR3 is CASSFGQVFYNEQFF. The DNA of the CDR3 is TGTGCCAGCAGCTTTGGACAGGTTTTTTACAATGAGCAGTTCTTC.

This clone has a handful of counts. The genes are TRBV19 and TRBJ2-5; 8 bases align to TRBD1. Losses at the gene ends were 8 bases for V and 0 bases for J; bases not matched to a gene: 8. This CDR3 has 15 amino acids. Germline values: CDR1 LNHDA, CDR2 SQIVND (reference sequence). In DNA form, the CDR3 reads TGTGCCAGTGTATCAGGGGGCAGGTACCAAGAGACCCAGTACTTC. It translates to CASVSGGRYQETQYF.

The V gene is TRBV5-1, the J gene TRBJ1-4; D gene uncertain. V was trimmed by 6 bases and J by 6 bases, leaving 15 bases between them. The CDR3 is 14 amino acids. Germline V gene sequence: CDR1 SGHRS, CDR2 YFSETQ. Here the CDR3 DNA reads TGCGCCAGCAATCCGGCTGACTCTTATGAAAAACTGTTTTTT. Translated: CASNPADSYEKLFF.

The V call is TRBV6-5, the J call TRBJ2-7, with 7 bases aligning to TRBD1. The CDR3 is 13 amino acids. Germline loops: CDR1 MNHEY, CDR2 SVGAGI. V shed 2 bases, J shed 7 bases, and the junction held 5 bases outside the gene matches. The CDR3 loop reads CASSYDRAREQYF. CDR3 nucleotide sequence: TGTGCCAGCAGTTACGACAGGGCCAGGGAGCAGTACTTC.

V usage is TRBV7-6 and J usage is TRBJ2-1, with 7 bases that match TRBD2. Germline CDR1 reads SGHVS; CDR2 reads FNYEAQ. The CDR3 runs to 15 residues. V lost 5 bases and J lost 1; bases outside the gene matches: 5. The CDR3 bases are TGTGCCAGCAGCGGGGGGGGGAAGTCCTACAATGAGCAGTTCTTC. As protein: CASSGGGKSYNEQFF.

The chain combines TRBV6-4 with TRBJ2-3; 8 nucleotides align to TRBD2. After removal of 2 bases from V and 4 bases from J, the junction contained 5 bases not matched to a gene. The germline gives CDR1 MRHNA, CDR2 SNTAGT. This CDR3 has 15 amino acids. The CDR3 DNA sequence: TGTGCCAGCAGTGACGCCGGGGGGGCCCCAGATACGCAGTATTTT. Translated: CASSDAGGAPDTQYF.

The J gene is TRBJ1-1, the V gene TRBV19; no firm D call. The CDR3 runs to 14 residues. The germline V gene has CDR1 LNHDA and CDR2 SQIVND (reference sequence). Trimming left V 3 bases short and J 0 bases short, with 8 bases between. The CDR3 sequence is CASSIIGLNTEAFF. CDR3 bases: TGTGCCAGTAGTATCATTGGGCTGAACACTGAAGCTTTCTTT.